This T cell receptor beta chain comes out of a study of blood T cell repertoires in COVID-19. Profiling relied on immunoSEQ multiplex PCR, and the TCRdb table lists in-frame clones only, not all of them. The sample carries some 170,000 clones, just under 90% recorded once. Germline loops: CDR1 ENHRY, CDR2 SYGVKD. The germline V and J ends were trimmed by 11 bases and 1 base, with 14 bases remaining between them. The CDR3 has 13 residues. The Seattle site enrolled patients during active infection and followed them longitudinally. The chain joins TRBV10-3 to TRBJ2-5, with D unclear. The TCR comes from an older woman with COVID-19, enrolled during active disease. The sequencing input was peripheral blood. The CDR3 is CAANRVPQETQYF. CDR3 bases: TGTGCCGCCAACCGGGTGCCCCAAGAGACCCAGTACTTC.